Below, 4 T cell receptor beta chains from the same sample are listed, as sequenced in a study of human T cells and chemical hapten exposure (dated by TCRdb to the early 2020s). The library was prepared using RACE. Sequencing took place on a NextSeq 500. TCRdb reprocessing: public reads trimmed at Q25 with fastp, clones called with MiXCR, in-frame beta chains kept. Rows are unified per CDR3 protein, each entry keeping the most common DNA and genes. The sample table holds approximately 180,000 distinct CDR3 sequences, of which almost 30% were seen once. The biggest ten clones account for less than 3.5% of the sample. According to the study, the label for this sample's time point signals: pre-sensitization, week 0. The label giving this sample's treatment or condition can be read as: therapeutic diphenylcyclopropenone sensitization with weekly scalp DPC. The starting material was whole blood, obtained in connection with sensitization to the hapten diphenylcyclopropenone (DPC). These receptors all come from a woman aged 25 to 45 with alopecia areata. Some clones in this sample may be carry-over from other donors' samples.

This rearrangement joins TRBV5-1 to TRBJ2-5; 7 bases agree with TRBD2. Germline lookup yields CDR1 SGHRS and CDR2 YFSETQ. V lost 2 bases and J lost 2; bases outside the gene matches: 6. The CDR3 extends over 15 amino acids. The DNA of the CDR3 is TGCGCCAGCAGCTTTAGTCCGCGGGGGCAAGAGACCCAGTACTTC. This encodes CASSFSPRGQETQYF.

The sample holds a few counts of this clonotype. The chain joins TRBV12-3 or TRBV12-4 to TRBJ2-2; D perhaps matches TRBD2 (6 bases). There are 15 residues in the CDR3. V was pared by 3 bases and J by 5 bases, with 13 bases between. As DNA, the CDR3 is TGTGCCAGCAGTTTGCTGGCGGGACGGACCGGGGAGCTGTTTTTT. Its translation: CASSLLAGRTGELFF.

The CDR3 protein is CSAVTGTYEQYF. The CDR3 DNA reads as TGCAGTGCCGTGACAGGTACCTACGAGCAGTACTTC. The V call is TRBV20-1, the J call TRBJ2-7; D is possibly TRBD1 (6 bases). Germline assignment: CDR1 DFQATT and CDR2 SNEGSKA (reference sequence). Trimming left V 6 bases short and J 2 bases short, with 11 bases between. This CDR3 is built from 12 residues.

The chain combines TRBV12-3 or TRBV12-4 with TRBJ2-2; 9 positions agree with TRBD1. The CDR3 contains 15 residues. V shed 6 bases and J 6 bases; nucleotides not matched to a gene: 8. Here the CDR3 reads CASSRDRARAGELFF. In DNA form, the CDR3 reads TGTGCCAGCAGCCGGGACAGGGCCCGGGCCGGGGAGCTGTTTTTT.